Below are 26 T cell receptor beta chains sequenced from a single sample in a study of long-term antiretroviral therapy in people with HIV. The immunoSEQ assay was v3.0, run at survey level. Repertoires were generated with immunoSEQ multiplex PCR, while TCRdb's copy carries only in-frame clones and drops some. The table lists 29,000 or so clones, about 94% of them singletons. Sample: unsorted PBMCs, taken about 7.4 years after starting antiretroviral therapy. These receptors were taken from a man over 45 with HIV.

The chain recombines TRBV18 with TRBJ2-3; D call uncertain. Trimming stripped 3 bases from V and 0 bases from J, with 7 bases between. The CDR3 contains 14 residues. Germline loops: CDR1 KGHSH, CDR2 LQKENI. The CDR3 spells CASSPLMSTDTQYF. In nucleotides, the CDR3 is TGTGCCAGCTCACCTTTAATGAGCACAGATACGCAGTATTTT.

CDR3 bases: TGCAGCGTTGAACCTGTCTATGAGCAGTTCTTC. It yields the protein CSVEPVYEQFF. V usage is TRBV29-1 and J usage is TRBJ2-1; D not resolved. Germline CDR1 reads SQVTM; CDR2 reads ANQGSEA. CDR3 length: 11 amino acids. Between the trimmed V and J ends, which lost 2 bases and 8 bases, there was a span of 7 bases.

The genes are TRBV4-2 and TRBJ2-7; 7 nucleotides line up with TRBD1. The CDR3 spans 14 residues. Germline V CDR1 and CDR2: LGHNA, YNFKEQ. J gave up 5 bases and V 2 bases, and 6 bases lay outside the gene matches. The CDR3 DNA sequence: TGTGCCAGCAGCCAATTGACACAGGGGCACGAGCAGTACTTC. Translated: CASSQLTQGHEQYF.

The CDR3 here is CASSTGTVNEKLFF. In DNA, the CDR3 is TGTGCCAGCAGCACCGGGACAGTTAATGAAAAACTGTTTTTT. V is TRBV11-2 and J is TRBJ1-4; 7 nucleotides align to TRBD1. The CDR3 runs 14 residues. The V gene's germline CDR1 is SGHAT and CDR2 FQNNGV. After removal of 5 bases from V and 4 bases from J, the junction contained 4 bases not matched to a gene.

V is TRBV15 and J is TRBJ2-5, with a possible D match to TRBD2 (5 bases). Germline lookup yields CDR1 LNHNV and CDR2 YYDKDF (reference sequence). This CDR3 contains 15 residues. The V end lost 0 bases, the J end lost 5 bases, and 13 bases lay between the germline ends. This CDR3 reads CATSRDRPERETQYF. CDR3 sequence (DNA): TGTGCCACCAGCAGAGATCGACCGGAGCGGGAGACCCAGTACTTC.

This clone was picked up a small number of times. The V gene is TRBV15, the J gene TRBJ1-3; 7 bases line up with TRBD1. V lost 4 bases, J lost 3 bases, and 3 bases stayed unmatched. The length of the CDR3 is 14 residues. Germline CDR1 LNHNV, CDR2 YYDKDF (reference sequence). The CDR3 bases are TGTGCCACCAGCACAACAGGGGTTGGAAACACCATATATTTT. Protein sequence: CATSTTGVGNTIYF.

The chain couples TRBV5-1 to TRBJ2-2; 7 nucleotides agree with TRBD1. Trimming removed 4 bases from V and 2 bases from J; junction bases left unmatched: 11. Germline values: CDR1 SGHRS, CDR2 YFSETQ. The CDR3 loop spans 17 amino acids. This chain's CDR3 is CASSVVLTGINTGELFF. CDR3 sequence (DNA): TGCGCCAGCAGCGTGGTATTGACAGGGATTAACACCGGGGAGCTGTTTTTT.

This clone has just one count. The rearrangement uses TRBV19 and TRBJ2-7; D is perhaps TRBD1 or TRBD2 (5 bases each). The ends were cut back, 5 bases at V and 3 bases at J, with 14 bases in the middle. The CDR3 extends over 14 amino acids. CDR1 and CDR2 from the germline V gene are LNHDA and SQIVND (reference sequence). The CDR3: CASSSGTGGYEQYF. CDR3 nucleotides: TGTGCCAGTAGTTCCGGGACGGGTGGCTACGAGCAGTACTTC.

The chain links TRBV4-3 to TRBJ1-1, with 10 bases lining up with TRBD1. The CDR3 spans 14 residues. Germline CDR1 and CDR2: LGHNA and YSLEER. The V segment lost 8 bases and the J segment 2 bases; nucleotides outside the gene matches: 5. In DNA, the CDR3 is TGCGCCAGCGGATGGGACAGGGGAAACACTGAAGCTTTCTTT. This sequence encodes CASGWDRGNTEAFF.

The genes are TRBV6-5 and TRBJ2-1; 11 nucleotides match TRBD2. Germline loops: CDR1 MNHEY, CDR2 SVGAGI. Unmatched junction bases numbered 6, after V lost 4 bases and J lost 7 bases. The CDR3 consists of 15 residues. The CDR3, as DNA: TGTGCCAGCAGTTCTCTAGCGGGGGGCCTGAATGAGCAGTTCTTC. It yields the protein CASSSLAGGLNEQFF.

V usage is TRBV28 and J usage is TRBJ2-5, with D unresolved. Trimming removed 1 base at V and 4 bases at J, with 7 bases between. CDR3 length: 13 amino acids. Germline assignment: CDR1 MDHEN and CDR2 SYDVKM. CDR3 region: CASSLSGRETQYF. The CDR3 DNA reads TGTGCCAGCAGTTTATCCGGCCGAGAGACCCAGTACTTC.

Regarding this clone: Other DNA sequences from this sample encode an identical CDR3 as well. The rearrangement joins TRBV9 to TRBJ2-3; 9 nucleotides align to TRBD2. The junction had 1 base not matched to a gene; V was cut back by 0 bases and J by 5 bases. The CDR3 is 14 amino acids. Germline V lookup: CDR1 SGDLS, CDR2 YYNGEE. The CDR3 DNA is TGTGCCAGCAGCGTAGTTAGCGGGGGAGATACGCAGTATTTT. The encoded protein is CASSVVSGGDTQYF. Full variable domain (outside the CDR3, taken from reference TRBV9 and TRBJ2-3): DSGVTQTPKHLITATGQRVTLRCSPRSGDLSVYWYQQSLDQGLQFLIQYYNGEERAKGNILERFSAQQFPDLHSELNLSSLELGDSALYFCASSVVSGGDTQYFGPGTRLTVL.

V gene TRBV29-1 combines with J gene TRBJ1-5; tentatively, D is TRBD1 (5 bases). The CDR3 loop spans 12 amino acids. Trimming stripped 7 bases from V and 3 bases from J, with 10 bases between. Germline-derived CDR1 and CDR2 are SQVTM and ANQGSEA. CDR3 amino acids: CSAWTPNQPQHF. In DNA, the CDR3 is TGCAGCGCCTGGACACCCAATCAGCCCCAGCATTTT.

The rearrangement uses TRBV10-3 and TRBJ1-1; D not certain. Trimming cost V 7 bases and J 0 bases, with 9 bases left between them. This CDR3 contains 13 residues. Germline V gene sequence: CDR1 ENHRY, CDR2 SYGVKD. The CDR3 loop is CAIMVQLNTEAFF. The CDR3 DNA reads TGTGCCATCATGGTCCAGTTGAACACTGAAGCTTTCTTT.

V gene TRBV2 combines with J gene TRBJ1-2; 7 bases are a match to TRBD1. The V and J ends lost 3 bases and 2 bases, in that order; junction bases with no gene match: 3. The CDR3 loop spans 14 amino acids. Germline-derived CDR1 and CDR2 are SNHLY and FYNNEI. The CDR3 DNA is TGTGCCAGCAGTGATTACAGGGGCAACTATGGCTACACCTTC. Translated: CASSDYRGNYGYTF.

The chain uses TRBV11-3 and TRBJ1-2, with 7 bases lining up with TRBD1. Germline assignment: CDR1 SGHNT and CDR2 YENEEA. Trimming took 6 bases from V and 6 from J; bases not matched to a gene: 7. The CDR3 has 13 amino acids. This chain's CDR3 is CASRTDRVHGYTF. DNA of the CDR3: TGTGCCAGCAGGACCGACAGGGTGCATGGCTACACCTTC.

This chain connects TRBV30 to TRBJ1-2, with D uncertain. This CDR3 contains 17 residues. CDR1 and CDR2 from the germline V gene are GTSNPN and SVGIG (reference sequence). Between the trimmed V and J ends, which lost 0 bases and 0 bases, there was a span of 17 bases. CDR3 DNA: TGTGCCTGGAGTGTAGAGGGCGGCCGAGTTCCTAACTATGGCTACACCTTC. This encodes CAWSVEGGRVPNYGYTF.

The chain couples TRBV7-2 to TRBJ2-7; TRBD1 might be the D (5 bases). The CDR3 covers 14 residues. CDR1 is SGHTA, CDR2 FQGNSA, per germline. Trimming removed 1 base from V and 2 bases from J, with 9 bases in between. CDR3 loop: CASSLEKGPYEQYF. The CDR3 nucleotides are TGTGCCAGCAGCTTAGAAAAGGGGCCCTACGAGCAGTACTTC. Full variable domain (remainder filled in from reference TRBV7-2 and TRBJ2-7): GAGVSQSPSNKVTEKGKDVELRCDPISGHTALYWYRQSLGQGLEFLIYFQGNSAPDKSGLPSDRFSAERTGGSVSTLTIQRTQQEDSAVYLCASSLEKGPYEQYFGPGTRLTVT.

V and J are TRBV6-5 and TRBJ1-2, with 8 bases matching TRBD1. Germline V lookup: CDR1 MNHEY, CDR2 SVGAGI. V was clipped by 0 bases and J by 2 bases; unmatched bases: 2. The CDR3 sequence is 15 residues long. CDR3 nucleotides: TGTGCCAGCAGTTACTCGACAGGGGCGAACTATGGCTACACCTTC. Residues: CASSYSTGANYGYTF.

The chain joins TRBV11-3 to TRBJ2-1, with D unresolved. The CDR3 contains 14 residues. CDR1 is SGHNT and CDR2 is YENEEA in the germline V gene. The ends were cut back, 2 bases at V and 6 bases at J, with 11 bases in the middle. CDR3 in DNA: TGTGCCAGCAGCTTAACCTTTCAGGTCAATGAGCAGTTCTTC. The encoded protein is CASSLTFQVNEQFF.

This sequence joins TRBV9 and TRBJ1-2; 7 bases match TRBD1. Germline-derived CDR1 and CDR2 are SGDLS and YYNGEE. V shed 4 bases, J shed 2 bases, and the junction held 11 bases outside the gene matches. The length of the CDR3 is 16 residues. CDR3 in amino acids: CASSTRDRVINYGYTF. In DNA form, the CDR3 reads TGTGCCAGCAGCACCCGGGACAGAGTGATAAACTATGGCTACACCTTC.

The CDR3 DNA sequence: TGTGCCAGCAGCCTTCGACAGGGCGAAAAACTGTTTTTT. Protein product: CASSLRQGEKLFF. The gene calls are TRBV7-7 and TRBJ1-4, with 7 bases fitting TRBD1. After removal of 5 bases from V and 8 bases from J, the junction contained 5 bases not matched to a gene. Germline CDR1 is SSHAT and CDR2 is FNYEAQ (reference sequence). This CDR3 has 13 residues.

The rearrangement links TRBV7-2 to TRBJ1-6; 7 nucleotides match TRBD1. V gave up 3 bases and J gave up 3 bases; unmatched junction bases: 2. CDR3 length: 15 residues. The germline gives CDR1 SGHTA, CDR2 FQGNSA. CDR3 nucleotides: TGTGCCAGCAGCTTTAGGGACAGCTATAATTCACCCCTCCACTTT. Its translation is CASSFRDSYNSPLHF.

This clone has a handful of counts. V gene TRBV27 combines with J gene TRBJ2-3; 10 positions match TRBD2. From germline, CDR1 is MNHEY and CDR2 SMNVEV (reference sequence). V shed 4 bases and J 5 bases; nucleotides not matched to a gene: 18. The length of the CDR3 is 19 residues. The CDR3 sequence: CASSSIPRGRASGRDTQYF. Here the CDR3 DNA reads TGTGCCAGCAGTTCAATACCCCGCGGACGGGCTAGCGGGAGAGATACGCAGTATTTT.

The chain has TRBV6-5 and TRBJ2-7, with TRBD1 identical over 7 bases. V lost 2 bases, J lost 0 bases, and 7 bases stayed unmatched. The CDR3 covers 16 residues. CDR1 is MNHEY and CDR2 is SVGAGI in the germline V gene. This CDR3 is CASSYVPGTASYEQYF. In nucleotides, the CDR3 is TGTGCCAGCAGTTACGTCCCCGGGACAGCCTCCTACGAGCAGTACTTC.

As to this clone: A junction end diverges from the germline sequence, so it may reflect a read error. The chain joins TRBV7-2 to TRBJ1-2; no firm D call. The germline V gene has CDR1 SGHTA and CDR2 FQGNSA. This CDR3 comprises 12 residues. CDR3 loop: CVSSIGNYGYTF. Written as DNA, the CDR3 is TGTGTCAGCAGCATAGGGAACTATGGCTACACCTTC. The entire variable domain, with the rest obtained from reference TRBV7-2 and TRBJ1-2, is as follows: GAGVSQSPSNKVTEKGKDVELRCDPISGHTALYWYRQSLGQGLEFLIYFQGNSAPDKSGLPSDRFSAERTGGSVSTLTIQRTQQEDSAVYLCVSSIGNYGYTFGSGTRLTVV.